This entry concerns a single T cell receptor beta chain. The method was immunoSEQ multiplex PCR; TCRdb's version includes in-frame clones alone and lacks a portion of them. The data hold approximately 22,000 clones, with approximately 93% observed a single time. The V end was cut by 5 bases, the J end by 0 bases, with 17 bases between. Germline lookup yields CDR1 SQVTM and CDR2 ANQGSEA. The CDR3 spans 15 residues. The sample comes from a study of T cell clones after liver transplantation. Study information: Timepoints were pre-transplant, pre-withdrawal, and after withdrawal was completed or failed.

The clonotype was recovered from a human patient who received a liver transplant. Some T cells may be supplied by the graft donor. The material was CD8+ T cells from blood, obtained approximately 26 months after liver transplant. The V gene is TRBV29-1, the J gene TRBJ2-7, with D hard to call. The CDR3 DNA sequence: TGCAGCGTTAATTTGATGGCCGAGAGCTCCTACGAGCAGTACTTC. Residues: CSVNLMAESSYEQYF.